Sequencing of this T cell receptor beta chain was carried out in a study of T cell changes during pregnancy in multiple sclerosis. This CDR3 contains 12 residues. V lost 4 bases and J lost 5, with 9 bases in between. Per the germline V gene, CDR1 is SEHNR and CDR2 is FQNEAQ (reference sequence). Profiled with immunoSEQ multiplex PCR; TCRdb holds only in-frame clones, not every one. This table holds about 55,000 clones, around 93% found once. This clonotype originated in a female donor with multiple sclerosis, enrolled in a pregnancy study. This chain uses TRBV7-9 with TRBJ2-7; the D gene is possibly TRBD1 (6 bases). The specimen comprised CD8+ T cells from peripheral blood mononuclear cells, sampled in the second trimester of pregnancy. The DNA for the CDR3 is TGTGCCAGCAGCTCGGACAGCAACGAGCAGTACTTC. Translated: CASSSDSNEQYF.